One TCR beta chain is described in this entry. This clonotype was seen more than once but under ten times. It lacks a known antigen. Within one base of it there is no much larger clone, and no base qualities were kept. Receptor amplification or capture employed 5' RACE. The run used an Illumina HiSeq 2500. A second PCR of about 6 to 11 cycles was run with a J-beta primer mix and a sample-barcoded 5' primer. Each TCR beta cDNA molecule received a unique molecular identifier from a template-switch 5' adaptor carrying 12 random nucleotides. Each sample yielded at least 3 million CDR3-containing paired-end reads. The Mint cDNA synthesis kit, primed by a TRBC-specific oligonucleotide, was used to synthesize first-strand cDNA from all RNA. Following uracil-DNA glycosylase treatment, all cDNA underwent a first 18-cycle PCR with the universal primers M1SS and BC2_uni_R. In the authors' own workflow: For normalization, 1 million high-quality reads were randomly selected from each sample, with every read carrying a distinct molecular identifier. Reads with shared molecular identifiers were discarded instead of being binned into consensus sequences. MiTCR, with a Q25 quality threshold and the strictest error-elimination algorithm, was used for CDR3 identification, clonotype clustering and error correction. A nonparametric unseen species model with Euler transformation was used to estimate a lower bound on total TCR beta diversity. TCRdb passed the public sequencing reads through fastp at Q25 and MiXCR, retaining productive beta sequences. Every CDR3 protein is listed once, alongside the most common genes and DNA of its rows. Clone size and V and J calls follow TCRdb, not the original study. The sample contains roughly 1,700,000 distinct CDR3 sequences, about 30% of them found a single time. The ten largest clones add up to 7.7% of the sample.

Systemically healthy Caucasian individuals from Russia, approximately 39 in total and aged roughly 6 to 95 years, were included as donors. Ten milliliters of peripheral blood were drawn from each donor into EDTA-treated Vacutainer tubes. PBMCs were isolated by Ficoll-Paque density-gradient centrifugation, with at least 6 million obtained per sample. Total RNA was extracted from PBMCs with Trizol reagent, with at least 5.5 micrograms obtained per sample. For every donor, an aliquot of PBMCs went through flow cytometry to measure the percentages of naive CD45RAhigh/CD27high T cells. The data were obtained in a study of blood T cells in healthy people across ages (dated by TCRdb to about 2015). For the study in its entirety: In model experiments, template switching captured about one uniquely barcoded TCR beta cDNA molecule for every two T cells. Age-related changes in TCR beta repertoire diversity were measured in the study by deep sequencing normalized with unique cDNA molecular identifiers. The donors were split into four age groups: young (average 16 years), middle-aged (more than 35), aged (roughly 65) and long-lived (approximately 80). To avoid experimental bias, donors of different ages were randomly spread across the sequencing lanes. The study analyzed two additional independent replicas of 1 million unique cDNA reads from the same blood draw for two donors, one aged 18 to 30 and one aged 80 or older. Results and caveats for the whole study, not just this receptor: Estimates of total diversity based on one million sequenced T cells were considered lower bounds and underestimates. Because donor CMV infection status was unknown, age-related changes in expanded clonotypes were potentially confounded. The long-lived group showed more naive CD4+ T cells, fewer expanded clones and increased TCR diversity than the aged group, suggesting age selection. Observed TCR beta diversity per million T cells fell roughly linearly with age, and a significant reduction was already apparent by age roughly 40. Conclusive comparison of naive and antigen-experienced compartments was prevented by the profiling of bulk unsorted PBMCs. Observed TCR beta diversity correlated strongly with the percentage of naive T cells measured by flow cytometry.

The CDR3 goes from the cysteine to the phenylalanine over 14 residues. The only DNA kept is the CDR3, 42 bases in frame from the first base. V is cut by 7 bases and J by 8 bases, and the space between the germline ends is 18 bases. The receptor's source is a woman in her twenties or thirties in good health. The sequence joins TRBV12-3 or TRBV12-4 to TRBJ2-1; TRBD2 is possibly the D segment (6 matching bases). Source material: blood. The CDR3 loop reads CASTPGLPFDEQFF. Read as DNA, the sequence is TGTGCCAGCACCCCGGGACTCCCTTTCGATGAGCAGTTCTTC.